The 12 T cell receptor beta chains below come from one sample, sequenced in a study of cytomegalovirus exposure and HLA in healthy donors. Produced via immunoSEQ multiplex PCR; TCRdb's table is partial and in-frame only. The table includes some 170,000 clones, about nine tenths detected once. Sequenced input: PBMCs. The receptor source for this set is a woman in her twenties or thirties in good health and CMV-seronegative.

This chain connects TRBV11-2 to TRBJ2-5, with TRBD1 matching over 9 bases. CDR3 length equals 14 residues. V was clipped by 5 bases and J by 7 bases; unmatched bases: 8. The germline V gene encodes CDR1 SGHAT and CDR2 FQNNGV. The CDR3 DNA sequence: TGTGCCAGCAGCACCGGGACAGGGTGGGGGACCCAGTACTTC. Protein sequence: CASSTGTGWGTQYF.

The CDR3: CASSATIIRRIMNTEAFF. CDR3 in DNA: TGTGCCAGTAGCGCCACAATTATCAGACGGATAATGAACACTGAAGCTTTCTTT. The chain uses TRBV19 and TRBJ1-1, with D unresolved. The germline gives CDR1 LNHDA, CDR2 SQIVND (reference sequence). Trimming pared 6 bases from V and 0 bases from J, leaving 23 bases between. The CDR3 spans 18 residues.

This clone appeared once. The chain uses TRBV13 and TRBJ2-3; perhaps TRBD2 as D (6 bases). V gave up 9 bases and J gave up 2 bases, with 27 bases separating them. The CDR3 has 18 residues. Germline V gene sequence: CDR1 PRHDT, CDR2 FYEKMQ (reference sequence). The CDR3 nucleotides are TGTGCCAGTAAGATCCAGTGGAGGGTGGAAGGACCCACAGATACGCAGTATTTT. It codes for CASKIQWRVEGPTDTQYF.

A single count supports this clone. The rearrangement links TRBV6-1 to TRBJ2-1; no clear D. V was shortened by 4 bases and J by 8 bases, with 15 bases between the two germline ends. In germline, CDR1 is MNHNS, CDR2 SASEGT. This CDR3 has 14 amino acids. The CDR3 coding sequence is TGTGCCAGCAGTGGATTAGACATTTGGGATGAGCAGTTCTTC. Translated, it gives CASSGLDIWDEQFF.

The CDR3 sequence: CAWSAGGYNEQYF. CDR3 DNA sequence: TGTGCCTGGAGTGCGGGAGGGTATAACGAGCAGTACTTC. This sequence joins TRBV30 and TRBJ2-7, with TRBD2 matching over 8 bases. The germline V gene encodes CDR1 GTSNPN and CDR2 SVGIG (reference sequence). This CDR3 region has 13 residues. The trim removed 1 base at V and 5 bases at J, leaving 4 bases unmatched.

This chain joins TRBV7-9 and TRBJ2-2; D gene unclear. Trimming stripped 3 bases from V and 5 bases from J, with 13 bases between. CDR3 length: 15 residues. From germline, CDR1 is SEHNR and CDR2 FQNEAQ (reference sequence). CDR3 amino acids: CASSFVDPVTGELFF. The CDR3 DNA sequence: TGTGCCAGCAGCTTCGTAGACCCCGTTACCGGGGAGCTGTTTTTT.

The chain has TRBV4-3 and TRBJ2-6; no clear D gene. This CDR3 is built from 13 residues. Germline lookup yields CDR1 LGHNA and CDR2 YSLEER. V shed 7 bases and J shed 3 bases, with 7 bases lying between them. DNA for the CDR3: TGCGCCAGCAAACCCGGTGGGGCCAACGTCCTGACTTTC. Its translation is CASKPGGANVLTF.

The V and J genes are TRBV5-1 and TRBJ2-5; TRBD1 aligns across 7 bases. Germline trimming cut 1 base from V and 2 bases from J; bases unmatched to any gene: 2. CDR1 and CDR2 from the germline V gene are SGHRS and YFSETQ. The CDR3 contains 14 residues. The CDR3 region has the DNA TGCGCCAGCAGCTTGATGGGACAGCAAGAGACCCAGTACTTC. This sequence encodes CASSLMGQQETQYF. Full variable domain (rest looked up from reference TRBV5-1 and TRBJ2-5): KAGVTQTPRYLIKTRGQQVTLSCSPISGHRSVSWYQQTPGQGLQFLFEYFSETQRNKGNFPGRFSGRQFSNSRSEMNVSTLELGDSALYLCASSLMGQQETQYFGPGTRLLVL.

This clone was found a few times. The chain recombines TRBV7-8 with TRBJ1-1, with D unclear. From germline, CDR1 is SGHVS and CDR2 FQNEAQ. The CDR3 is 11 residues long. V was clipped by 4 bases and J by 7 bases, with 7 bases between them. The CDR3 DNA follows: TGTGCCAGCAGCTCTGGCGTTGAAGCTTTCTTT. Residues: CASSSGVEAFF. The entire variable domain, with the rest obtained from reference TRBV7-8 and TRBJ1-1, is as follows: GAGVSQSPRYKVAKRGQDVALRCDPISGHVSLFWYQQALGQGPEFLTYFQNEAQLDKSGLPSDRFFAERPEGSVSTLKIQRTQQEDSAVYLCASSSGVEAFFGQGTRLTVV.

As DNA, the CDR3 is TGTGCCAGCAGTGCCCCCGTCGAGGGATCCTACGAGCAGTACTTC. Residues: CASSAPVEGSYEQYF. The chain has TRBV28 and TRBJ2-7; D perhaps matches TRBD2 (5 bases). Trimming took 5 bases from V and 1 from J, leaving 15 bases between them. The germline V gene has CDR1 MDHEN and CDR2 SYDVKM. This CDR3 comprises 15 residues.

The chain links TRBV27 to TRBJ2-1; possible D gene TRBD2, 7 bases. The length of the CDR3 is 14 residues. Looked up from germline, CDR1 is MNHEY and CDR2 is SMNVEV (reference sequence). Trimming cost V 7 bases and J 4 bases, with 14 bases left between them. CDR3 region: CASTEGGPYNEQFF. Written as DNA, the CDR3 is TGTGCCAGCACCGAGGGGGGGCCATACAATGAGCAGTTCTTC.

The chain carries TRBV7-2 and TRBJ2-7; no clear D gene. Germline V gene sequence: CDR1 SGHTA, CDR2 FQGNSA. This CDR3 is 15 amino acids long. V was pared by 5 bases and J by 2 bases, with 16 bases between. CDR3 bases: TGTGCCAGCAGCCTTAGTCTTCTGCAAACCTACGAGCAGTACTTC. Translated, it gives CASSLSLLQTYEQYF.